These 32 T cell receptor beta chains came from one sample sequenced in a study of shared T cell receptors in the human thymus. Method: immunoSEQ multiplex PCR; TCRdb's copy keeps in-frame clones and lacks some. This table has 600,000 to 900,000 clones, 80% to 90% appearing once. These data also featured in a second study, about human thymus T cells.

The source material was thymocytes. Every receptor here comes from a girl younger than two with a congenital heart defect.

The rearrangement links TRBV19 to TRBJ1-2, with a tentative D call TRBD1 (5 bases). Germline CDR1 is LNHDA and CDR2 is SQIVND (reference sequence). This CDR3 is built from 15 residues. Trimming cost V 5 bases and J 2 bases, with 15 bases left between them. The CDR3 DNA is TGTGCCAGTAGTGGCAATGGACACCCCAACTATGGCTACACCTTC. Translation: CASSGNGHPNYGYTF. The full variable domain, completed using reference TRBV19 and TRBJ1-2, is DGGITQSPKYLFRKEGQNVTLSCEQNLNHDAMYWYRQDPGQGLRLIYYSQIVNDFQKGDIAEGYSVSREKKESFPLTVTSAQKNPTAFYLCASSGNGHPNYGYTFGSGTRLTVV.

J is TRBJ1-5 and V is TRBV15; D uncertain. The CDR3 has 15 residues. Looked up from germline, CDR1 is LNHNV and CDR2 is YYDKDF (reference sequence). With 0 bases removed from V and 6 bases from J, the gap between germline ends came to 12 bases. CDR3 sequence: CATSRDSGLGQPQHF. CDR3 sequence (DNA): TGTGCCACCAGCAGAGATTCGGGGTTGGGTCAGCCCCAGCATTTT.

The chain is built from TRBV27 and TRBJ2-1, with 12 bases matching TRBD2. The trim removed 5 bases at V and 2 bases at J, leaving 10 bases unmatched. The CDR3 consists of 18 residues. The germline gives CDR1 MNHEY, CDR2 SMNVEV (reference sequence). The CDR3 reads CASSRPGLAGETYNEQFF. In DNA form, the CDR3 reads TGTGCCAGCAGTCGGCCGGGACTAGCGGGTGAGACCTACAATGAGCAGTTCTTC.

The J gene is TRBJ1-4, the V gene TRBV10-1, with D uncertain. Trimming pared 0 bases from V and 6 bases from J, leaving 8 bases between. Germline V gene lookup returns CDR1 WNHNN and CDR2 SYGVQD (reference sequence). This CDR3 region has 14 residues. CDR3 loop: CASSESEGDEKLFF. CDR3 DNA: TGCGCCAGCAGTGAGTCAGAGGGAGATGAAAAACTGTTTTTT.

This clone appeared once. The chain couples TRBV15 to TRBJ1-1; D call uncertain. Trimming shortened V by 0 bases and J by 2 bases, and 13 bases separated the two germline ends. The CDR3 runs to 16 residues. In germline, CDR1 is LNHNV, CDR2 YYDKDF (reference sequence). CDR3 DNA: TGTGCCACCAGCAGAGATACCGCAGTCGTTAACACTGAAGCTTTCTTT. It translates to CATSRDTAVVNTEAFF.

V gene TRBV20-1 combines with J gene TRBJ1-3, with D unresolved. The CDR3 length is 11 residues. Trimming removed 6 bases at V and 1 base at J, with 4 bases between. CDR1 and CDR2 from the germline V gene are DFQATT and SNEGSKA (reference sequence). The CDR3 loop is CSAYSGNTIYF. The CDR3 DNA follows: TGCAGTGCGTATTCTGGAAACACCATATATTTT.

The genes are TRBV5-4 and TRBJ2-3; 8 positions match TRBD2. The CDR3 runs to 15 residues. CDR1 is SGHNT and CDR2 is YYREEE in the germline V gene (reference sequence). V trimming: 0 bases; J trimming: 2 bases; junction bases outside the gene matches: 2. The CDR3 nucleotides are TGTGCCAGCAGCTTGGTCGGACTAGCCACAGATACGCAGTATTTT. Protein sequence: CASSLVGLATDTQYF.

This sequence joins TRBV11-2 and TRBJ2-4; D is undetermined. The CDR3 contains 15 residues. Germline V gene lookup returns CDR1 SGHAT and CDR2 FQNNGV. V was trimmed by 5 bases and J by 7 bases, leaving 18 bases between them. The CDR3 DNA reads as TGTGCCAGCAGCCGCGGATCAGTTTTTGGTAACATTCAGTACTTC. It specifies CASSRGSVFGNIQYF.

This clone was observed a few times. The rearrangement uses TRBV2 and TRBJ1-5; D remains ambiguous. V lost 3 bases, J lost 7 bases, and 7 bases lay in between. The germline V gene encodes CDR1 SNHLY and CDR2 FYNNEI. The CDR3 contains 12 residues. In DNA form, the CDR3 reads TGTGCCAGCAGTGACCCCAGGCAGCCCCAGCATTTT. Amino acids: CASSDPRQPQHF.

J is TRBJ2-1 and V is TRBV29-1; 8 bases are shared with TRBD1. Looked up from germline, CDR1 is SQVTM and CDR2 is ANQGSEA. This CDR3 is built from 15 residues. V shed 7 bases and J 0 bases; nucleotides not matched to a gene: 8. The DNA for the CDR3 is TGCAGCGGCGGAACAGGGGGTGACTCCTACAATGAGCAGTTCTTC. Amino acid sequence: CSGGTGGDSYNEQFF.

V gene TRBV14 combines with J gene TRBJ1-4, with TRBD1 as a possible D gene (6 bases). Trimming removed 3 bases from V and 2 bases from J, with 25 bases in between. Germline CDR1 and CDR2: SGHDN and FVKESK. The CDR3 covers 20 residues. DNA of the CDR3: TGTGCCAGCAGCCACCTAAGGAGAGGGGGGGAGGCCGGCACTAATGAAAAACTGTTTTTT. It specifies CASSHLRRGGEAGTNEKLFF.

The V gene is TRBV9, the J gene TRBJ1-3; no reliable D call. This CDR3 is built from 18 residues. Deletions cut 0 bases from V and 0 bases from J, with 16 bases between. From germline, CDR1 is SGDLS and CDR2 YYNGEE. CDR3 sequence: CASSVAGPGPNSGNTIYF. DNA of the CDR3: TGTGCCAGCAGCGTAGCTGGTCCGGGTCCCAACTCTGGAAACACCATATATTTT.

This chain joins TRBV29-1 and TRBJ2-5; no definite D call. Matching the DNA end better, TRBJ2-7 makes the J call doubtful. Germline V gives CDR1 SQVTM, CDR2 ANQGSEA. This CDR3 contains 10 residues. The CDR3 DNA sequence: TGCAGCGTCCAGGACTACGAGCAGTACTTC. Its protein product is CSVQDYEQYF.

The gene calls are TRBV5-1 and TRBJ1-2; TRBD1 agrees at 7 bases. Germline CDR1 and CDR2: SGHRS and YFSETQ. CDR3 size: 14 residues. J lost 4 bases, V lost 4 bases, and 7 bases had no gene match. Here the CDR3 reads CASSHDRASYGYTF. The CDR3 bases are TGCGCCAGCAGCCACGACAGGGCTAGCTATGGCTACACCTTC.

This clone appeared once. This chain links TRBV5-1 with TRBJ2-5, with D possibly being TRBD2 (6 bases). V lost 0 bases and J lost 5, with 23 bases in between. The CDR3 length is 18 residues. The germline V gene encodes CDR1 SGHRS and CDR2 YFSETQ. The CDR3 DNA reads TGCGCCAGCAGCTTGGCTCGATATGTTCCGGGGGTTGGGGAGACCCAGTACTTC. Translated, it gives CASSLARYVPGVGETQYF. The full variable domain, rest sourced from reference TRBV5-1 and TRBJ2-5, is KAGVTQTPRYLIKTRGQQVTLSCSPISGHRSVSWYQQTPGQGLQFLFEYFSETQRNKGNFPGRFSGRQFSNSRSEMNVSTLELGDSALYLCASSLARYVPGVGETQYFGPGTRLLVL.

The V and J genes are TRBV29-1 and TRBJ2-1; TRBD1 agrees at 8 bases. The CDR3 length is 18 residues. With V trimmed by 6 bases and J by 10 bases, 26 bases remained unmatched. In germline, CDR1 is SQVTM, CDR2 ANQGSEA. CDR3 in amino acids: CSVSLWGQASRNTWEQFF. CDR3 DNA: TGCAGCGTATCTCTTTGGGGACAGGCATCCCGTAATACATGGGAGCAGTTCTTC.

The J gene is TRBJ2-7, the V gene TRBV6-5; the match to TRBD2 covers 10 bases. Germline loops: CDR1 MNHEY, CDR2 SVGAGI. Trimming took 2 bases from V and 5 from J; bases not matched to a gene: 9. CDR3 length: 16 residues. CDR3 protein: CASSYDQRGGPDEQYF. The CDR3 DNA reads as TGTGCCAGCAGTTACGACCAGCGGGGGGGCCCGGACGAGCAGTACTTC.

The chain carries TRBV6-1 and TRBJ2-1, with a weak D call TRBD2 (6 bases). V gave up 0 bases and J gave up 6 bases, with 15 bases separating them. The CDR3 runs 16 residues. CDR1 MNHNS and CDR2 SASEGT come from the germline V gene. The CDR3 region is CASSEAKSPSANEQFF. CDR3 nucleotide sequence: TGTGCCAGCAGTGAAGCTAAGTCCCCTAGCGCCAATGAGCAGTTCTTC.

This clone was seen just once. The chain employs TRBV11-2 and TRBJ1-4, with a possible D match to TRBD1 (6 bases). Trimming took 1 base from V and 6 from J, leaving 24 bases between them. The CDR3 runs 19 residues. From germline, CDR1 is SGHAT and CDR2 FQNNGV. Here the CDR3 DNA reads TGTGCCAGCAGCTTAGCGAGACCCCTTGGGCGGGGGGCGCATGAAAAACTGTTTTTT. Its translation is CASSLARPLGRGAHEKLFF.

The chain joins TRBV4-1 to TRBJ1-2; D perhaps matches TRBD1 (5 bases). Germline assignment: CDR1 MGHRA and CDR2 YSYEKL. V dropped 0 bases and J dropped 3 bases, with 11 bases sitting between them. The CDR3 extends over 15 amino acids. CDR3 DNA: TGCGCCAGCAGCCAAGATTGGCAGGGATACTATGGCTACACCTTC. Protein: CASSQDWQGYYGYTF.

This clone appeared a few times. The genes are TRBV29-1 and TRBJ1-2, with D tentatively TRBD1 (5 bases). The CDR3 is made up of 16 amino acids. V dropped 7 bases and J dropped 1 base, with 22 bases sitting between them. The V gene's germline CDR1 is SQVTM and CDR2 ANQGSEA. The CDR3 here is CSATVSGSPDNYGYTF. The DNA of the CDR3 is TGCAGCGCGACGGTATCAGGGTCTCCGGATAACTATGGCTACACCTTC.

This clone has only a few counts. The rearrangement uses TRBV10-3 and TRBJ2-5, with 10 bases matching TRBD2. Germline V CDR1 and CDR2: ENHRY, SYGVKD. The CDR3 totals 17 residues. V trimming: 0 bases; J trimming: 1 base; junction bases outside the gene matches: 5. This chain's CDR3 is CAISESKAGGLQETQYF. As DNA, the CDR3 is TGTGCCATCAGTGAGTCAAAAGCGGGGGGGCTCCAAGAGACCCAGTACTTC.

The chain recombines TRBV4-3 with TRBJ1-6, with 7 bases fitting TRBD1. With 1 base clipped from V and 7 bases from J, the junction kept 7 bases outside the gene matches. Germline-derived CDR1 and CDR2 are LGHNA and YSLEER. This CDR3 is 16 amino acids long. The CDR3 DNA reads TGCGCCAGCAGCCAAGGACAGGGTTTGGGGAATTCACCCCTCCACTTT. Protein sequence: CASSQGQGLGNSPLHF.

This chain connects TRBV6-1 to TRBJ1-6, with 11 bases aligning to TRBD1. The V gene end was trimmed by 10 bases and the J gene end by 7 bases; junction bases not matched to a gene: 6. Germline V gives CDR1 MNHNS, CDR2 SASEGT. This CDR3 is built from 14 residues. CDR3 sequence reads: CATRDRGGNSPLHF. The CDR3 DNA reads TGTGCCACCCGGGACAGGGGGGGGAATTCACCCCTCCACTTT.

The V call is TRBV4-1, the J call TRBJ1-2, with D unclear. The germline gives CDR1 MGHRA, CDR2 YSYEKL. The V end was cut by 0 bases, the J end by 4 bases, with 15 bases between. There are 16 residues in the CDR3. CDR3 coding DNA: TGCGCCAGCAGCCAAGATCACTTTAATAGTAGCTATGGCTACACCTTC. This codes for CASSQDHFNSSYGYTF.

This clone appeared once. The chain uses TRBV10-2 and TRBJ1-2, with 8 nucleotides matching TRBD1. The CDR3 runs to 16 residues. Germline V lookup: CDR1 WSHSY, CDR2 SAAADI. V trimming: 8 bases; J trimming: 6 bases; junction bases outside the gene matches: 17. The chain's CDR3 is CASGGRQGKSADGYTF. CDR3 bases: TGCGCCAGCGGGGGCCGACAGGGGAAATCGGCGGATGGCTACACCTTC.

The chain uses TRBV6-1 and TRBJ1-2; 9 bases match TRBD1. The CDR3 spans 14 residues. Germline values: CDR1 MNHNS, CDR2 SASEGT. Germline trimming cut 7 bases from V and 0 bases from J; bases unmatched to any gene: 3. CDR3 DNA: TGTGCCAGCACCGGGACAGGGTCTAACTATGGCTACACCTTC. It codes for CASTGTGSNYGYTF.

The CDR3 DNA reads TGTGCCAGCAGCGTAGGAGGTTCGGCATTCTATGGCTACACCTTC. It specifies CASSVGGSAFYGYTF. The chain joins TRBV9 to TRBJ1-2; D unclear. CDR1 is SGDLS, CDR2 YYNGEE, per germline. The CDR3 is made up of 15 amino acids. The V and J ends lost 0 bases and 4 bases respectively, with 13 bases between them.

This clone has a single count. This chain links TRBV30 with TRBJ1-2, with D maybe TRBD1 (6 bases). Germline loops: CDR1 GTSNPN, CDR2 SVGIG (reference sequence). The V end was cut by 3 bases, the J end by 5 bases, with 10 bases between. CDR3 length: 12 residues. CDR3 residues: CAWRKGGYGYTF. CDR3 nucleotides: TGTGCCTGGAGAAAGGGGGGGTATGGCTACACCTTC.

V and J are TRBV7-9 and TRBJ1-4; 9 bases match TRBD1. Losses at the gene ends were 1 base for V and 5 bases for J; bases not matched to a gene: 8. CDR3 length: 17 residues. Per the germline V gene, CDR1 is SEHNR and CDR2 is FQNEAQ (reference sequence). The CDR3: CASSLEKRTGVNEKLFF. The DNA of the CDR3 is TGTGCCAGCAGCTTAGAAAAACGGACAGGGGTGAATGAAAAACTGTTTTTT.

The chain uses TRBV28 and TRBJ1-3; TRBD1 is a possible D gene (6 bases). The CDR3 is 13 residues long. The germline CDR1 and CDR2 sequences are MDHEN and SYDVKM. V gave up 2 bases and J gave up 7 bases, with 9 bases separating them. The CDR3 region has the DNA TGTGCCAGCAGTTTAAGGGGGATCAACACCATATATTTT. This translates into CASSLRGINTIYF.

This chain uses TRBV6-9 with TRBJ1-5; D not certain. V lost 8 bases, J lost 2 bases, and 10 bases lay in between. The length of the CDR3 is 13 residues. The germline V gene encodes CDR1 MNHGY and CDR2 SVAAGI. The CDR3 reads CASPPRGNQPQHF. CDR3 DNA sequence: TGTGCCAGCCCCCCGCGAGGCAATCAGCCCCAGCATTTT.